These 32 T cell receptor beta chains were sequenced from one sample in a study of T cell changes during pregnancy in multiple sclerosis. Clones were sequenced by immunoSEQ multiplex PCR, and TCRdb holds only the in-frame ones, with some missing. This sample yields roughly 73,000 clones, of which around 94% are seen a single time; approximately 2.1% belongs to the top ten. The sequencing used peripheral blood, collected in the second trimester of pregnancy. Receptors originate from a female donor in good health, enrolled as a control in a pregnancy study.

CDR3 protein: CASSRGKGAPGTDTQYF. CDR3 nucleotide sequence: TGTGCCAGTAGTAGGGGGAAGGGGGCCCCTGGCACAGATACGCAGTATTTT. The gene calls are TRBV19 and TRBJ2-3; 7 bases match TRBD1. CDR1 is LNHDA, CDR2 SQIVND, per germline (reference sequence). V lost 4 bases, J lost 1 base, and 11 bases stayed unmatched. This CDR3 region has 17 residues.

This clone was counted a single time. The J gene is TRBJ2-7, the V gene TRBV27, with D unresolved. V was cut by 3 bases and J by 1 base, with 10 bases left in between. This CDR3 spans 14 amino acids. The V gene's germline CDR1 is MNHEY and CDR2 SMNVEV (reference sequence). As DNA, the CDR3 is TGTGCCAGCAGTTTTAAGAGGTGGTCCTACGAGCAGTACTTC. Protein sequence: CASSFKRWSYEQYF.

The genes are TRBV4-1 and TRBJ1-4; 12 positions agree with TRBD1. Germline-derived CDR1 and CDR2 are MGHRA and YSYEKL. V gave up 1 base and J gave up 3 bases; unmatched junction bases: 3. The CDR3 sequence is 17 residues long. CDR3 bases: TGCGCCAGCAGCCAAGGGGACAGGGGGCTTGCTAATGAAAAACTGTTTTTT. This gives the protein CASSQGDRGLANEKLFF.

The sample holds one count of this clone. The CDR3 region is CASSQSFVGQGPSGYTF. DNA of the CDR3: TGTGCCAGCAGCCAATCCTTTGTGGGACAGGGGCCATCTGGCTACACCTTC. The V gene is TRBV16, the J gene TRBJ1-2; 10 nucleotides align to TRBD1. Per germline, CDR1 KGHSY and CDR2 FQNENV. The CDR3 extends over 17 amino acids. Trimming took 0 bases from V and 7 from J; bases not matched to a gene: 11.

This clone was recorded only once. The chain couples TRBV7-2 to TRBJ2-5; a possible D gene is TRBD1 (6 bases). V was pared by 7 bases and J by 7 bases, with 19 bases between. There are 14 residues in the CDR3. CDR1 is SGHTA and CDR2 is FQGNSA in the germline V gene. The DNA of the CDR3 is TGTGCCAGCACAGCAAAGAGGGACATCGGGACCCAGTACTTC. It is translated as CASTAKRDIGTQYF.

The chain recombines TRBV11-3 with TRBJ1-1; TRBD1 aligns across 10 bases. The CDR3 runs to 13 residues. J gave up 10 bases and V 0 bases, and 2 bases lay outside the gene matches. Germline assignment: CDR1 SGHNT and CDR2 YENEEA. The CDR3 reads CASSLERQGAAFF. The CDR3 DNA sequence: TGTGCCAGCAGCTTAGAAAGACAGGGGGCAGCTTTCTTT.

This chain links TRBV2 with TRBJ1-1; TRBD1 aligns across 7 bases. Looked up from germline, CDR1 is SNHLY and CDR2 is FYNNEI. The CDR3 covers 14 residues. V shed 6 bases and J 4 bases; nucleotides not matched to a gene: 8. CDR3 protein: CASRTGWSGTEAFF. As DNA, the CDR3 is TGTGCCAGCAGGACAGGGTGGTCCGGCACTGAAGCTTTCTTT.

There are a few counts of this clone. The genes are TRBV6-4 and TRBJ1-1; a weak D match, TRBD1 (5 bases). The germline CDR1 and CDR2 sequences are MRHNA and SNTAGT. V lost 5 bases to trimming and J lost 4 bases, with 11 bases between them. This CDR3 contains 13 residues. CDR3 DNA sequence: TGTGCCAGCAGTTACCAGGGAGGCACTGAAGCTTTCTTT. It translates to CASSYQGGTEAFF.

The chain employs TRBV6-6 and TRBJ2-2; a possible D gene is TRBD2 (5 bases). V lost 11 bases to trimming and J lost 7 bases, with 14 bases between them. The CDR3 consists of 12 residues. Germline V gene lookup returns CDR1 MNHNY and CDR2 SVGAGI (reference sequence). The CDR3 is CASGSYSGELFF. For the CDR3, the DNA is TGTGCCTCGGGGTCGTACAGCGGGGAGCTGTTTTTT.

This chain connects TRBV5-4 to TRBJ1-2, with D possibly being TRBD1 (5 bases). Germline V gives CDR1 SGHNT, CDR2 YYREEE (reference sequence). Trimming took off 1 base at V and 4 bases at J, with 11 bases between the two ends. The CDR3 consists of 14 residues. The CDR3 is CASSLYRGLYGYTF. CDR3 coding DNA: TGTGCCAGCAGCTTGTATAGGGGCCTCTATGGCTACACCTTC. The full variable domain, its missing parts supplied by reference TRBV5-4 and TRBJ1-2, is ETGVTQSPTHLIKTRGQQVTLRCSSQSGHNTVSWYQQALGQGPQFIFQYYREEENGRGNFPPRFSGLQFPNYSSELNVNALELDDSALYLCASSLYRGLYGYTFGSGTRLTVV.

CDR3 sequence: CSVGQGVNYGYTF. The CDR3, as DNA: TGCAGCGTTGGACAGGGGGTAAACTATGGCTACACCTTC. The chain couples TRBV29-1 to TRBJ1-2; 9 bases map to TRBD1. The J segment lost 2 bases and the V segment lost 4 bases, leaving 2 bases of the junction unmatched. In germline, CDR1 is SQVTM, CDR2 ANQGSEA. This CDR3 is 13 amino acids long.

This clone has just one count. This chain joins TRBV11-2 and TRBJ1-1; possibly TRBD1 for D (6 bases). Trimming removed 4 bases at V and 0 bases at J, with 21 bases between. The germline gives CDR1 SGHAT, CDR2 FQNNGV. This CDR3 contains 18 residues. CDR3: CASSSHPAGQTMNTEAFF. The CDR3 DNA reads TGTGCCAGCAGCTCCCATCCCGCCGGACAGACGATGAACACTGAAGCTTTCTTT.

The chain couples TRBV5-1 to TRBJ1-1; 10 bases are shared with TRBD1. Germline V CDR1 and CDR2: SGHRS, YFSETQ. V dropped 5 bases and J dropped 7; count of bases not matched to a gene: 11. The CDR3 is 15 residues long. The DNA for the CDR3 is TGCGCCAGCAGTCCGGGACAGGGGTTTTCGGGTGAAGCTTTCTTT. Protein: CASSPGQGFSGEAFF.

The chain is built from TRBV4-3 and TRBJ2-3; D unresolved. CDR1 is LGHNA and CDR2 is YSLEER in the germline V gene. V was shortened by 0 bases and J by 0 bases, with 7 bases between the two germline ends. The CDR3 length is 15 residues. The CDR3 is CASSQDRSSTDTQYF. The CDR3 bases are TGCGCCAGCAGCCAAGACAGGTCAAGCACAGATACGCAGTATTTT.

The genes are TRBV5-1 and TRBJ1-1; D call uncertain. Looked up from germline, CDR1 is SGHRS and CDR2 is YFSETQ. The CDR3 is made up of 13 amino acids. Trimming stripped 4 bases from V and 1 base from J, with 8 bases between. The CDR3: CASSPTTNTEAFF. The CDR3 DNA reads as TGCGCCAGCAGCCCGACAACGAACACTGAAGCTTTCTTT. The full variable domain, completed using reference TRBV5-1 and TRBJ1-1, is KAGVTQTPRYLIKTRGQQVTLSCSPISGHRSVSWYQQTPGQGLQFLFEYFSETQRNKGNFPGRFSGRQFSNSRSEMNVSTLELGDSALYLCASSPTTNTEAFFGQGTRLTVV.

The V gene is TRBV5-1, the J gene TRBJ2-5; 14 bases align to TRBD2. This CDR3 is built from 17 residues. The V and J ends lost 0 bases and 2 bases, in that order; junction bases with no gene match: 3. Germline V gene lookup returns CDR1 SGHRS and CDR2 YFSETQ. The DNA for the CDR3 is TGCGCCAGCAGCTTGGGACTAGCGGGGGGGGGACAAGAGACCCAGTACTTC. The encoded protein is CASSLGLAGGGQETQYF.

This chain connects TRBV7-2 to TRBJ1-1; possibly TRBD1 for D (5 bases). The CDR3 consists of 14 residues. The V end was cut by 1 base, the J end by 4 bases, with 10 bases between. CDR1 and CDR2 (germline): SGHTA, FQGNSA. In DNA, the CDR3 is TGTGCCAGCAGCTTAGACGGGGGGAGCACTGAAGCTTTCTTT. Translated, it gives CASSLDGGSTEAFF.

The chain is built from TRBV6-1 and TRBJ1-4; TRBD1 is a possible D gene (6 bases). The V end was cut by 9 bases, the J end by 9 bases, with 17 bases between. The germline CDR1 and CDR2 sequences are MNHNS and SASEGT. This CDR3 has 13 amino acids. The CDR3 loop is CASTDSQFQKLFF. As DNA, the CDR3 is TGTGCCAGTACGGACAGCCAGTTCCAAAAACTGTTTTTT.

The V and J genes are TRBV7-3 and TRBJ2-3, with D hard to call. CDR3 length: 13 amino acids. V was cut by 3 bases and J by 8 bases, with 12 bases left in between. The germline CDR1 and CDR2 sequences are SGHTA and FQGTGA. CDR3 loop: CASSFSSEATQYF. Written as DNA, the CDR3 is TGTGCCAGCAGCTTTTCGTCCGAAGCTACGCAGTATTTT.

The chain couples TRBV18 to TRBJ1-5; 7 bases map to TRBD1. Germline CDR1 and CDR2: KGHSH and LQKENI. Unmatched junction bases numbered 4, after V lost 4 bases and J lost 7 bases. The CDR3 is 13 amino acids. This CDR3 reads CASSQTGTQPQHF. The CDR3, as DNA: TGTGCCAGCTCACAGACAGGGACCCAGCCCCAGCATTTT.

This chain uses TRBV28 with TRBJ2-3; 8 positions agree with TRBD1. Germline CDR1 MDHEN, CDR2 SYDVKM. The ends lost 5 bases at V and 8 bases at J; junction bases unmatched: 15. This CDR3 spans 16 amino acids. The CDR3 sequence: CASSQGQGYVSGTQYF. The CDR3 DNA follows: TGTGCCAGCAGTCAAGGACAGGGTTATGTTTCGGGTACGCAGTATTTT.

This sequence joins TRBV5-1 and TRBJ1-2, with D maybe TRBD1 (5 bases). The CDR3 totals 13 residues. The ends were cut back, 5 bases at V and 4 bases at J, with 12 bases in the middle. Germline CDR1 is SGHRS and CDR2 is YFSETQ. The CDR3 region is CASSIGGTYGYTF. The CDR3 DNA reads TGCGCCAGCAGTATCGGGGGGACCTATGGCTACACCTTC.

V and J are TRBV30 and TRBJ2-7, with a tentative D call TRBD1 (6 bases). Trimming pared 3 bases from V and 4 bases from J, leaving 22 bases between. CDR3 size: 16 residues. CDR1 is GTSNPN, CDR2 SVGIG, per germline (reference sequence). The DNA for the CDR3 is TGTGCCTGGAGGGGAACTGTGGGGGCGGGCTTTTACGAGCAGTACTTC. It codes for CAWRGTVGAGFYEQYF.

The V gene is TRBV6-5, the J gene TRBJ1-4; D remains unclear. CDR3 length: 14 amino acids. V lost 6 bases and J lost 0, with 8 bases in between. Germline assignment: CDR1 MNHEY and CDR2 SVGAGI. In nucleotides, the CDR3 is TGTGCCAGCAGCCCCAGGTCAACTAATGAAAAACTGTTTTTT. Protein product: CASSPRSTNEKLFF.

The rearrangement links TRBV28 to TRBJ1-1, with D tentatively TRBD1 (5 bases). The CDR3 runs 13 residues. From germline, CDR1 is MDHEN and CDR2 SYDVKM. The V end was cut by 8 bases, the J end by 0 bases, with 10 bases between. This CDR3 reads CASLRGMNTEAFF. For the CDR3, the DNA is TGTGCCAGCCTGCGGGGCATGAACACTGAAGCTTTCTTT.

The genes are TRBV14 and TRBJ2-5, with 7 bases fitting TRBD1. Germline V CDR1 and CDR2: SGHDN, FVKESK. The CDR3 consists of 15 residues. The trim removed 3 bases at V and 2 bases at J, leaving 6 bases unmatched. The CDR3 nucleotides are TGTGCCAGCAGCCATAAGGGGGCCCTTCAAGAGACCCAGTACTTC. The encoded protein is CASSHKGALQETQYF. The full variable domain, in which reference TRBV14 and TRBJ2-5 provide the parts outside the CDR3, is EAGVTQFPSHSVIEKGQTVTLRCDPISGHDNLYWYRRVMGKEIKFLLHFVKESKQDESGMPNNRFLAERTGGTYSTLKVQPAELEDSGVYFCASSHKGALQETQYFGPGTRLLVL.

This rearrangement joins TRBV7-9 to TRBJ1-5; D remains unclear. The CDR3 loop spans 14 amino acids. The germline V and J ends were trimmed by 2 bases and 3 bases, with 8 bases remaining between them. CDR1 is SEHNR and CDR2 is FQNEAQ in the germline V gene (reference sequence). CDR3 amino acids: CASSLNSYNQPQHF. The CDR3 DNA reads TGTGCCAGCAGCTTAAACAGCTACAATCAGCCCCAGCATTTT.

Here the CDR3 reads CASSEGAVALQETQYF. The CDR3 nucleotides read TGTGCCAGCAGTGAAGGGGCAGTGGCGTTACAAGAGACCCAGTACTTC. This sequence joins TRBV2 and TRBJ2-5; D ambiguous. Per the germline V gene, CDR1 is SNHLY and CDR2 is FYNNEI. V shed 1 base and J shed 2 bases, with 14 bases lying between them. CDR3 length: 16 amino acids.

The chain combines TRBV9 with TRBJ1-1, with 7 bases fitting TRBD1. CDR1 SGDLS and CDR2 YYNGEE come from the germline V gene. V dropped 2 bases and J dropped 0; count of bases not matched to a gene: 4. This CDR3 contains 15 residues. CDR3 protein: CASSVGQRMNTEAFF. In DNA, the CDR3 is TGTGCCAGCAGCGTGGGACAGCGCATGAACACTGAAGCTTTCTTT.

The V and J genes are TRBV27 and TRBJ2-1; perhaps TRBD1 as D (5 bases). The germline V gene has CDR1 MNHEY and CDR2 SMNVEV (reference sequence). The CDR3 has 14 amino acids. V lost 2 bases, J lost 10 bases, and 15 bases lay in between. In DNA, the CDR3 is TGTGCCAGCAGTTTACCCACCCAGGGAAGCGAGCAGTTCTTC. Amino acid sequence: CASSLPTQGSEQFF.

The rearrangement links TRBV6-5 to TRBJ2-1; 8 bases match TRBD1. Per germline, CDR1 MNHEY and CDR2 SVGAGI. The CDR3 has 12 amino acids. V was clipped by 7 bases and J by 5 bases; unmatched bases: 1. CDR3 amino acids: CASTGGHNEQFF. In DNA, the CDR3 is TGTGCCAGCACAGGGGGCCACAATGAGCAGTTCTTC.

The CDR3 nucleotides read TGTGCCAGCAGCTTGCTGGGGGGGGCAGGAGCCCAGCATTTT. Translating gives CASSLLGGAGAQHF. The V call is TRBV5-6, the J call TRBJ1-5, with D possibly being TRBD1 (6 bases). Germline loops: CDR1 SGHDT, CDR2 YYEEEE. The CDR3 extends over 14 amino acids. Deletions cut 1 base from V and 11 bases from J, with 16 bases between.